The 22 T cell receptor beta chains below all came from one sample that was sequenced in a study of PD-1 blockade in classical Hodgkin lymphoma. Time point noted: newly diagnosed, previously untreated cHL patient sample. Sequencing used immunoSEQ multiplex PCR; TCRdb keeps in-frame clones, though not all of them. The sample lists over 15,000 clones; more than 80% were seen once. The sequencing sample was made of peripheral blood mononuclear cells (PBMCs). The origin of the receptors is a human donor with classical Hodgkin lymphoma.

V usage is TRBV10-2 and J usage is TRBJ1-4; TRBD1 might be the D (5 bases). V gave up 6 bases and J gave up 0 bases, with 8 bases separating them. Germline assignment: CDR1 WSHSY and CDR2 SAAADI. The CDR3 extends over 14 amino acids. The CDR3 sequence is CASRDTSTNEKLFF. Here the CDR3 DNA reads TGCGCCAGCAGGGACACTTCAACTAATGAAAAACTGTTTTTT.

The genes are TRBV18 and TRBJ1-1; the D is unclear. The CDR3 length is 14 residues. V gave up 2 bases and J gave up 4 bases, with 11 bases separating them. The V gene's germline CDR1 is KGHSH and CDR2 LQKENI. The CDR3 DNA follows: TGTGCCAGCTCACCAGATCCGGGTAGCACTGAAGCTTTCTTT. Protein sequence: CASSPDPGSTEAFF. The full variable domain, its missing parts supplied by reference TRBV18 and TRBJ1-1, is NAGVMQNPRHLVRRRGQEARLRCSPMKGHSHVYWYRQLPEEGLKFMVYLQKENIIDESGMPKERFSAEFPKEGPSILRIQQVVRGDSAAYFCASSPDPGSTEAFFGQGTRLTVV.

CDR3 coding DNA: TGTGCCAGCAAGACCACAGGGGGCACAGATACGCAGTATTTT. It codes for CASKTTGGTDTQYF. V gene TRBV6-1 combines with J gene TRBJ2-3; TRBD1 agrees at 7 bases. Germline V gene data show CDR1 as MNHNS and CDR2 as SASEGT. Trimming removed 7 bases from V and 1 base from J; junction bases left unmatched: 5. The CDR3 sequence is 14 residues long.

The chain links TRBV21-1 to TRBJ2-4; the listed D gene, TRBD2, was not tested against the DNA. TRBV21-1 is marked as a pseudogene. The CDR3 totals 17 residues. CDR3 nucleotides: TGTGCCAGCAGCAAGGAGAGGGAGGAGAGGGCCAAAAACATTCAGTACTTC. This sequence encodes CASSKEREERAKNIQYF.

The chain couples TRBV6-5 to TRBJ2-1; no clear D. V lost 4 bases and J 0 bases, leaving 10 bases between the germline ends. Germline assignment: CDR1 MNHEY and CDR2 SVGAGI. The CDR3 is 15 amino acids. CDR3 bases: TGTGCCAGCAGTTTCGCCCGGTCCTCCTACAATGAGCAGTTCTTC. This codes for CASSFARSSYNEQFF.

The count of this clone is one. The chain employs TRBV27 and TRBJ2-1, with D possibly being TRBD1 (6 bases). Germline V gives CDR1 MNHEY, CDR2 SMNVEV (reference sequence). The CDR3 sequence is 15 residues long. The V end was cut by 5 bases, the J end by 4 bases, with 15 bases between. The CDR3 nucleotides are TGTGCCAGCAGTCCCCGGTGGCAGGGGTACAATGAGCAGTTCTTC. It is translated as CASSPRWQGYNEQFF.

This sequence joins TRBV25-1 and TRBJ2-3; the D gene is possibly TRBD2 (6 bases). The ends were cut back, 1 base at V and 6 bases at J, with 14 bases in the middle. The V gene's germline CDR1 is MGHDK and CDR2 SYGVNS. This CDR3 comprises 15 residues. CDR3 protein: CASSESGTGRDTQYF. The CDR3 bases are TGTGCCAGCAGTGAATCGGGGACTGGGAGGGATACGCAGTATTTT. Complete variable domain (other parts from reference TRBV25-1 and TRBJ2-3): EADIYQTPRYLVIGTGKKITLECSQTMGHDKMYWYQQDPGMELHLIHYSYGVNSTEKGDLSSESTVSRIRTEHFPLTLESARPSHTSQYLCASSESGTGRDTQYFGPGTRLTVL.

The J gene is TRBJ2-3, the V gene TRBV7-9; tentatively, D is TRBD2 (5 bases). Germline loops: CDR1 SEHNR, CDR2 FQNEAQ (reference sequence). This CDR3 comprises 14 residues. V lost 2 bases and J lost 2, with 8 bases in between. In nucleotides, the CDR3 is TGTGCCAGCAGCTTATTGCGGGTCACAGATACGCAGTATTTT. This sequence encodes CASSLLRVTDTQYF.

J is TRBJ1-6 and V is TRBV14; D is unresolved. CDR3 length equals 14 residues. The V gene's germline CDR1 is SGHDN and CDR2 FVKESK. The V gene lost 0 bases and the J gene lost 10 bases, with 10 bases spanning the gap. CDR3 coding DNA: TGTGCCAGCAGCCAAGATGGGAGGAAGTCACCCCTCCACTTT. Translated, it gives CASSQDGRKSPLHF.

This clone was observed a single time. CDR3 sequence reads: CASESADERSGANVLTF. The CDR3 DNA reads as TGTGCCAGCGAGTCAGCTGATGAGCGCTCTGGGGCCAACGTCCTGACTTTC. The chain uses TRBV25-1 and TRBJ2-6; D remains ambiguous. Germline V gene sequence: CDR1 MGHDK, CDR2 SYGVNS. V shed 8 bases and J shed 0 bases, with 17 bases lying between them. The CDR3 loop spans 17 amino acids.

This chain links TRBV9 with TRBJ1-2; no definite D call. V was trimmed by 4 bases and J by 6 bases, leaving 10 bases between them. This CDR3 is 12 amino acids long. CDR1 and CDR2 (germline): SGDLS, YYNGEE. The CDR3 sequence: CASSPQVDGYTF. The CDR3 DNA reads as TGTGCCAGCAGCCCCCAGGTAGATGGCTACACCTTC.

The CDR3 region has the DNA TGTGCCAGCAGGCATAACAATGAGCAGTTCTTC. Residues: CASRHNNEQFF. The chain carries TRBV28 and TRBJ2-1; no firm D call. CDR3 size: 11 residues. Trimming pared 6 bases from V and 5 bases from J, leaving 5 bases between. Looked up from germline, CDR1 is MDHEN and CDR2 is SYDVKM.

The chain uses TRBV6-4 and TRBJ2-6; the D gene could be TRBD1 or TRBD2 (6 bases each). V lost 2 bases, J lost 0 bases, and 8 bases lay in between. This CDR3 has 16 amino acids. Germline V gene lookup returns CDR1 MRHNA and CDR2 SNTAGT. In DNA form, the CDR3 reads TGTGCCAGCAGTGACGGAGGGGGCTCTGGGGCCAACGTCCTGACTTTC. Protein sequence: CASSDGGGSGANVLTF.

This chain uses TRBV25-1 with TRBJ2-1; 7 bases are shared with TRBD2. The germline V gene encodes CDR1 MGHDK and CDR2 SYGVNS. Trimming cost V 5 bases and J 0 bases; bases outside gene matches: 13. The length of the CDR3 is 18 residues. The CDR3 coding sequence is TGTGCCAGCAGTCCCAATTCACTAGCGCTTGGCTCCTACAATGAGCAGTTCTTC. Its translation: CASSPNSLALGSYNEQFF.

About this clone: In the same sample, other DNA sequences code for this CDR3. The CDR3 sequence is CASSPPRLAGVETQYF. The CDR3 region has the DNA TGTGCCAGCAGCCCACCAAGACTAGCGGGAGTGGAGACCCAGTACTTC. V gene TRBV11-2 combines with J gene TRBJ2-5, with 12 bases identical to TRBD2. J lost 5 bases, V lost 5 bases, and 9 bases had no gene match. CDR1 and CDR2 (germline): SGHAT, FQNNGV. The CDR3 is made up of 16 amino acids.

The V call is TRBV2, the J call TRBJ1-2, with D unclear. Germline V CDR1 and CDR2: SNHLY, FYNNEI. Trimming pared 2 bases from V and 8 bases from J, leaving 9 bases between. The CDR3 runs 12 residues. CDR3 DNA sequence: TGTGCCAGCAGTGAAAAGGGATACGGCTACACCTTC. Encoded protein: CASSEKGYGYTF.

This CDR3 reads CSVEEGNTEAFF. The CDR3 DNA reads TGCAGCGTTGAGGAGGGAAACACTGAAGCTTTCTTT. V is TRBV29-1 and J is TRBJ1-1; no clear D. The CDR3 contains 12 residues. The germline V gene encodes CDR1 SQVTM and CDR2 ANQGSEA. V was cut by 3 bases and J by 2 bases, with 7 bases left in between.

The rearrangement joins TRBV9 to TRBJ2-2; 9 positions match TRBD2. CDR1 and CDR2 from the germline V gene are SGDLS and YYNGEE. Trimming cost V 6 bases and J 2 bases; bases outside gene matches: 8. This CDR3 region has 16 residues. In DNA, the CDR3 is TGTGCCAGCACCGTTAGCGGGAGCATAAACACCGGGGAGCTGTTTTTT. This gives the protein CASTVSGSINTGELFF.

About this clone itself: Different DNA sequences within this sample yield the same CDR3. The rearrangement links TRBV28 to TRBJ1-2; D not resolved. The germline gives CDR1 MDHEN, CDR2 SYDVKM. This CDR3 has 11 residues. The V and J ends lost 2 bases and 4 bases respectively, with 2 bases between them. CDR3 in amino acids: CASSLRYGYTF. The CDR3 region has the DNA TGTGCCAGCAGTTTACGCTATGGCTACACCTTC.

This chain links TRBV7-8 with TRBJ2-3; D is unclear. This CDR3 region has 14 residues. Germline CDR1 is SGHVS and CDR2 is FQNEAQ. V gave up 3 bases and J gave up 4 bases, with 11 bases separating them. Written as DNA, the CDR3 is TGTGCCAGCAGCTTCGGGTATGGGTCAGATACGCAGTATTTT. Encoded protein: CASSFGYGSDTQYF.

The rearrangement links TRBV5-4 to TRBJ2-7, with 7 bases matching TRBD2. The CDR3 length is 16 residues. The trim removed 0 bases at V and 1 base at J, leaving 7 bases unmatched. Germline CDR1 is SGHNT and CDR2 is YYREEE (reference sequence). The DNA for the CDR3 is TGTGCCAGCAGCTTGGGTCATAGCGGGTTTTCCTACGAGCAGTACTTC. This translates into CASSLGHSGFSYEQYF.

The J gene is TRBJ1-1, the V gene TRBV28, with D perhaps matching TRBD1 (6 bases). The germline gives CDR1 MDHEN, CDR2 SYDVKM. V lost 2 bases and J lost 10, with 8 bases in between. The CDR3 totals 11 residues. The DNA of the CDR3 is TGTGCCAGCAGTTTAAGGGGGAGAGCTTTCTTT. Protein product: CASSLRGRAFF.